Included here is one TCR beta chain sequence, with context. Its antigen is undetermined. These data come from a study of OX40 agonist ivuxolimab in advanced cancers. Study summary: The group had a mean age of around 60 years, ranged from 23 to 79, and was around 86% male.

Study-wide results and caveats: Mean expanded clone counts were higher in CD8+ than CD4+ T cells. At 0.1 to 3.0 mg/kg, CD4+ and CD8+ blood T cells expanded clonally by week 6.

Only in-frame clones appear in the TCRdb table, and some are missing; sequencing was by immunoSEQ multiplex PCR. This sample has about 82,000 clones, with approximately 92% found just once. Autoimmune disease history or systemic immunosuppression excluded patients. The CDR3 extends over 16 amino acids. Germline V CDR1 and CDR2: LNHDA, SQIVND (reference sequence). The V end lost 5 bases, the J end lost 4 bases, and 20 bases lay between the germline ends. The source is an adult with an advanced solid tumor such as melanoma, head and neck, liver or kidney cancer. This material consisted of CD4+ or CD8+ T cells sorted from blood, taken in a trial of the OX40 agonist ivuxolimab. The J gene is TRBJ1-1, the V gene TRBV19; tentatively, D is TRBD1 (5 bases). The CDR3 DNA sequence: TGTGCCAGTAGTTACTTTAAGGGACCTCCGGGCACTGAAGCTTTCTTT. Translating it yields CASSYFKGPPGTEAFF.